This entry lists 27 T cell receptor beta chains sequenced from one sample in a study of blood T cell repertoires in COVID-19. Produced via immunoSEQ multiplex PCR; TCRdb's table is partial and in-frame only. The table records approximately 290,000 clones, approximately 85% of them present only once. The sample comprised PBMCs or T cells enriched from blood (not recorded which). Source of these receptors: a woman in her thirties who had recovered from COVID-19.

The chain recombines TRBV25-1 with TRBJ1-6; unclear D gene. The V gene lost 1 base and the J gene lost 8 bases, with 12 bases spanning the gap. CDR1 and CDR2 from the germline V gene are MGHDK and SYGVNS. The CDR3 has 15 residues. CDR3 loop: CASSEFGQRDSPLHF. The CDR3 DNA reads TGTGCCAGCAGTGAATTTGGGCAGCGGGATTCACCCCTCCACTTT.

CDR3 in amino acids: CASTRDGLAGNNEQFF. CDR3 nucleotide sequence: TGTGCCAGCACCCGGGATGGACTAGCGGGAAACAATGAGCAGTTCTTC. This chain links TRBV2 with TRBJ2-1; 12 nucleotides align to TRBD2. Looked up from germline, CDR1 is SNHLY and CDR2 is FYNNEI. V was pared by 7 bases and J by 5 bases, with 9 bases of the junction left unmatched. CDR3 size: 16 residues.

This clone showed up many times. The chain joins TRBV28 to TRBJ2-5, with TRBD1 identical over 7 bases. The CDR3 has 13 residues. CDR1 MDHEN and CDR2 SYDVKM come from the germline V gene. With 9 bases clipped from V and 2 bases from J, the junction kept 6 bases outside the gene matches. This CDR3 reads CARPRDSQETQYF. Written as DNA, the CDR3 is TGTGCCAGACCGAGGGACAGTCAAGAGACCCAGTACTTC.

This clone was seen a single time. This chain links TRBV5-1 with TRBJ1-1; a possible D gene is TRBD1 (6 bases). CDR3 size: 15 residues. Germline lookup yields CDR1 SGHRS and CDR2 YFSETQ. Trimming cost V 3 bases and J 0 bases, with 12 bases left between them. The CDR3 loop is CASSSLGQLNTEAFF. The CDR3 coding sequence is TGCGCCAGCAGCTCGCTAGGACAGTTGAACACTGAAGCTTTCTTT.

The rearrangement joins TRBV5-4 to TRBJ2-1; 10 bases line up with TRBD2. Trimming took 2 bases from V and 7 from J; bases not matched to a gene: 6. Looked up from germline, CDR1 is SGHNT and CDR2 is YYREEE (reference sequence). The length of the CDR3 is 15 residues. CDR3 DNA sequence: TGTGCCAGCAGCTTACAAGCGGGGGGGCCGAATGAGCAGTTCTTC. It translates to CASSLQAGGPNEQFF.

The CDR3 DNA reads TGTGCCAGCAGTTTATCGGCCCCGGGACAGGGAGGGTTCTACGAGCAGTACTTC. This gives the protein CASSLSAPGQGGFYEQYF. The chain couples TRBV27 to TRBJ2-7, with 9 positions matching TRBD1. CDR3 length: 18 residues. Germline lookup yields CDR1 MNHEY and CDR2 SMNVEV (reference sequence). With V trimmed by 0 bases and J by 3 bases, 12 bases remained unmatched.

This clone was seen a handful of times. The chain uses TRBV28 and TRBJ1-6, with 7 bases fitting TRBD1. Trimming cost V 2 bases and J 8 bases; bases outside gene matches: 6. This CDR3 has 15 residues. Germline V gene lookup returns CDR1 MDHEN and CDR2 SYDVKM. CDR3 coding DNA: TGTGCCAGCAGTTTAACCCGAGGGGGCGATTCACCCCTCCACTTT. This gives the protein CASSLTRGGDSPLHF. Filled out from reference TRBV28 and TRBJ1-6, the complete variable domain reads DVKVTQSSRYLVKRTGEKVFLECVQDMDHENMFWYRQDPGLGLRLIYFSYDVKMKEKGDIPEGYSVSREKKERFSLILESASTNQTSMYLCASSLTRGGDSPLHFGNGTRLTVT.

V gene TRBV7-2 combines with J gene TRBJ2-3; 8 bases line up with TRBD2. The V and J ends lost 1 base and 4 bases, in that order; junction bases with no gene match: 10. From germline, CDR1 is SGHTA and CDR2 FQGNSA. This CDR3 has 17 amino acids. The CDR3 spells CASSLVGGAGAPDTQYF. CDR3 sequence (DNA): TGTGCCAGCAGCTTAGTCGGGGGGGCGGGAGCCCCAGATACGCAGTATTTT.

The rearrangement uses TRBV29-1 and TRBJ2-1; tentatively, D is TRBD1 (5 bases). The V and J ends lost 4 bases and 3 bases respectively, with 10 bases between them. Germline-derived CDR1 and CDR2 are SQVTM and ANQGSEA. The CDR3 is 13 amino acids. DNA for the CDR3: TGCAGCGTTGCACCTACAGGCTACAATGAGCAGTTCTTC. This encodes CSVAPTGYNEQFF.

The chain has TRBV28 and TRBJ1-2, with TRBD1 identical over 7 bases. CDR3 length: 12 amino acids. The V gene's germline CDR1 is MDHEN and CDR2 SYDVKM. V shed 6 bases and J 5 bases; nucleotides not matched to a gene: 3. The CDR3 coding sequence is TGTGCCAGCAGCATGACAGGGTATGGCTACACCTTC. This encodes CASSMTGYGYTF.

The V call is TRBV5-1, the J call TRBJ2-2; 8 bases map to TRBD2. The CDR3 spans 16 residues. Germline V gene data show CDR1 as SGHRS and CDR2 as YFSETQ. V lost 0 bases to trimming and J lost 6 bases; unmatched junction nucleotides: 7. The CDR3, as DNA: TGCGCCAGCAGCTTGGAGCCAGCGGGAGTATCCGGGGAGCTGTTTTTT. It codes for CASSLEPAGVSGELFF.

V gene TRBV18 combines with J gene TRBJ1-1; D not resolved. V lost 3 bases to trimming and J lost 7 bases, with 12 bases between them. The CDR3 runs to 13 residues. Per germline, CDR1 KGHSH and CDR2 LQKENI. CDR3: CASSPPTKNEAFF. The DNA for the CDR3 is TGTGCCAGCTCACCCCCGACAAAAAATGAAGCTTTCTTT.

The chain employs TRBV9 and TRBJ2-1, with unresolved D. The V gene's germline CDR1 is SGDLS and CDR2 YYNGEE. V lost 0 bases, J lost 6 bases, and 10 bases lay in between. The CDR3 length is 14 residues. DNA of the CDR3: TGTGCCAGCAGCGTAGGCCCCTCGGGCAATGAGCAGTTCTTC. It codes for CASSVGPSGNEQFF.

The V call is TRBV7-8, the J call TRBJ1-5, with a possible D match to TRBD1 (5 bases). This CDR3 comprises 14 residues. V lost 4 bases and J 2 bases, leaving 9 bases between the germline ends. Germline CDR1 is SGHVS and CDR2 is FQNEAQ. CDR3 DNA sequence: TGTGCCAGCAGCTCTCAGGGCGGCAATCAGCCCCAGCATTTT. Amino acid sequence: CASSSQGGNQPQHF.

The rearrangement joins TRBV5-6 to TRBJ1-5; maybe TRBD1 (5 bases). The length of the CDR3 is 15 residues. Germline V gene data show CDR1 as SGHDT and CDR2 as YYEEEE. V was pared by 4 bases and J by 0 bases, with 11 bases between. Written as DNA, the CDR3 is TGTGCCAGCAGCCCTGGCAGGGATAGCAATCAGCCCCAGCATTTT. This encodes CASSPGRDSNQPQHF. Full variable domain (rest looked up from reference TRBV5-6 and TRBJ1-5): DAGVTQSPTHLIKTRGQQVTLRCSPKSGHDTVSWYQQALGQGPQFIFQYYEEEERQRGNFPDRFSGHQFPNYSSELNVNALLLGDSALYLCASSPGRDSNQPQHFGDGTRLSIL.

The chain couples TRBV7-2 to TRBJ2-1, with D maybe TRBD2 (6 bases). CDR1 and CDR2 (germline): SGHTA, FQGNSA. V lost 3 bases and J 10 bases, leaving 13 bases between the germline ends. The CDR3 is 13 amino acids. The CDR3 loop reads CASSFSPGGEQFF. The CDR3 nucleotides read TGTGCCAGCAGCTTTTCACCTGGAGGGGAGCAGTTCTTC.

Note on this clone: Other DNA sequences in the sample encode the same CDR3. The chain couples TRBV28 to TRBJ1-1, with D possibly TRBD1 on 5 matching bases. V was cut by 2 bases and J by 4 bases, with 11 bases left in between. The CDR3 contains 14 residues. The germline CDR1 and CDR2 sequences are MDHEN and SYDVKM. CDR3 residues: CASSLGPGGTEAFF. CDR3 DNA sequence: TGTGCCAGCAGTTTAGGCCCCGGGGGCACTGAAGCTTTCTTT.

The V call is TRBV11-2, the J call TRBJ2-1, with TRBD1 matching over 7 bases. Germline assignment: CDR1 SGHAT and CDR2 FQNNGV. With 0 bases clipped from V and 2 bases from J, the junction kept 7 bases outside the gene matches. This CDR3 is 17 amino acids long. This CDR3 reads CASSLELDRSTYNEQFF. For the CDR3, the DNA is TGTGCCAGCAGCTTAGAGCTGGACAGGTCGACCTACAATGAGCAGTTCTTC.

This clone occurred once. V gene TRBV7-2 combines with J gene TRBJ2-1; TRBD2 is a possible D gene (5 bases). CDR3 length equals 15 residues. Germline V lookup: CDR1 SGHTA, CDR2 FQGNSA. The germline V and J ends were trimmed by 3 bases and 7 bases, with 16 bases remaining between them. The CDR3 DNA sequence: TGTGCCAGCAGCTTTTTAGTGGGAGTGGTAAATGAGCAGTTCTTC. Its protein product is CASSFLVGVVNEQFF.

The genes are TRBV28 and TRBJ1-5; tentative D call: TRBD1 (6 bases). Germline-derived CDR1 and CDR2 are MDHEN and SYDVKM. The ends were cut back, 2 bases at V and 5 bases at J, with 13 bases in the middle. This CDR3 has 15 residues. The CDR3 sequence: CASSLLGTSDQPQHF. The CDR3 DNA sequence: TGTGCCAGCAGTTTACTCGGGACATCGGATCAGCCCCAGCATTTT.

The V gene is TRBV27, the J gene TRBJ2-1; maybe TRBD2 (6 bases). The germline V and J ends were trimmed by 2 bases and 0 bases, with 11 bases remaining between them. Per germline, CDR1 MNHEY and CDR2 SMNVEV (reference sequence). The CDR3 is made up of 16 amino acids. CDR3 nucleotides: TGTGCCAGCAGTTTAGGAGGGGCCCTCTCCTACAATGAGCAGTTCTTC. This encodes CASSLGGALSYNEQFF.

CDR3 loop: CASSPLGSRLSYEQYF. DNA for the CDR3: TGTGCCAGCAGCCCCCTTGGGTCCAGGCTCTCCTACGAGCAGTACTTC. V usage is TRBV11-2 and J usage is TRBJ2-7; the D is unclear. The germline V gene has CDR1 SGHAT and CDR2 FQNNGV. Trimming took 5 bases from V and 0 from J, leaving 17 bases between them. The CDR3 is 16 amino acids.

J is TRBJ1-6 and V is TRBV9, with D tentatively TRBD1 (6 bases). Germline loops: CDR1 SGDLS, CDR2 YYNGEE. This CDR3 spans 20 amino acids. V lost 4 bases and J lost 9, with 32 bases in between. The CDR3 DNA follows: TGTGCCAGCAGCCCGTATTCCCTCGGGACACCTGGAGCAATTAGTTCACCCCTCCACTTT. Its translation is CASSPYSLGTPGAISSPLHF. The full variable domain, its missing parts supplied by reference TRBV9 and TRBJ1-6, is DSGVTQTPKHLITATGQRVTLRCSPRSGDLSVYWYQQSLDQGLQFLIQYYNGEERAKGNILERFSAQQFPDLHSELNLSSLELGDSALYFCASSPYSLGTPGAISSPLHFGNGTRLTVT.

The chain links TRBV19 to TRBJ1-5; D possibly corresponds to TRBD1 (6 bases). V lost 8 bases and J 2 bases, leaving 10 bases between the germline ends. The CDR3 is 13 amino acids. Germline values: CDR1 LNHDA, CDR2 SQIVND (reference sequence). The CDR3 DNA sequence: TGTGCCAGTGAGGGGGGGGGCAATCAGCCCCAGCATTTT. It encodes CASEGGGNQPQHF.

The chain joins TRBV7-9 to TRBJ1-3; TRBD1 might be the D (5 bases). Germline lookup yields CDR1 SEHNR and CDR2 FQNEAQ (reference sequence). Trimming cost V 1 base and J 2 bases, with 12 bases left between them. This CDR3 spans 16 amino acids. The CDR3, as DNA: TGTGCCAGCAGCTTAGGCTCCATAGGGGCTGGAAACACCATATATTTT. This encodes CASSLGSIGAGNTIYF.

V usage is TRBV12-3 or TRBV12-4 and J usage is TRBJ2-3; D unresolved. V lost 6 bases, J lost 6 bases, and 7 bases lay in between. The CDR3 has 11 amino acids. CDR3 DNA sequence: TGTGCCAGCAGCCCCCAGGATACGCAGTATTTT. Amino acid sequence: CASSPQDTQYF.

The chain couples TRBV5-1 to TRBJ1-2, with D hard to call. V was shortened by 0 bases and J by 0 bases, with 9 bases between the two germline ends. The CDR3 is 15 amino acids. Germline assignment: CDR1 SGHRS and CDR2 YFSETQ. The CDR3 here is CASSLGANTNYGYTF. The CDR3 bases are TGCGCCAGCAGCTTGGGAGCGAATACTAACTATGGCTACACCTTC.